Each of the 30 T cell receptor beta chains below was sequenced from the same sample in a study of T cell repertoires in cytomegalovirus infection. TCRdb fed the reads into MiXCR, producing one record per CDR3 protein. The repertoire holds under 150,000 distinct CDR3 sequences, with under 35% as singletons. What these receptors recognize is not known. This specimen was CD8+ T cells from cultured PBMCs, taken from culture after CMV antigen stimulation. Receptors originate from a human donor in good health (CMV status not recorded). Some clones in this sample may be carry-over from other donors' samples.

This clonotype was counted at least ten times. This chain links TRBV20-1 with TRBJ1-6; tentatively, D is TRBD1 (5 bases). V was clipped by 5 bases and J by 10 bases, with 21 bases between them. The germline V gene has CDR1 DFQATT and CDR2 SNEGSKA (reference sequence). The CDR3 extends over 15 amino acids. The CDR3 protein is CSAPDSQARGSPLHF. The DNA for the CDR3 is TGCAGTGCTCCCGACAGCCAGGCACGGGGGTCACCCCTCCACTTT.

The chain uses TRBV7-6 and TRBJ1-4; D call uncertain. The V end lost 5 bases, the J end lost 8 bases, and 18 bases lay between the germline ends. CDR1 is SGHVS, CDR2 FNYEAQ, per germline. The CDR3 spans 15 residues. CDR3 region: CASSIRPRGLEKLFF. The CDR3 DNA reads TGTGCCAGCAGCATCCGCCCCCGGGGATTGGAAAAACTGTTTTTT.

This clonotype was recorded a few times. The chain recombines TRBV12-3 or TRBV12-4 with TRBJ2-3, with D hard to call. CDR3 length equals 17 residues. V was shortened by 8 bases and J by 6 bases, with 27 bases between the two germline ends. This CDR3 reads CASSYRWPPVAQDTQYF. The DNA of the CDR3 is TGTGCCAGCTCGTACCGGTGGCCGCCGGTAGCACAGGATACGCAGTATTTT.

The genes are TRBV6-1 and TRBJ2-1; TRBD2 agrees at 7 bases. Germline CDR1 and CDR2: MNHNS and SASEGT. V shed 0 bases, J shed 2 bases, and the junction held 7 bases outside the gene matches. The CDR3 consists of 17 residues. The CDR3 DNA follows: TGTGCCAGCAGTGAAGCGCGTCTAGCGGTTGCCTACAATGAGCAGTTCTTC. Translating gives CASSEARLAVAYNEQFF.

The V gene is TRBV11-1, the J gene TRBJ2-7; 7 bases align to TRBD1. Germline values: CDR1 SGHAT, CDR2 FQDESV (reference sequence). The ends lost 5 bases at V and 3 bases at J; junction bases unmatched: 7. This CDR3 has 14 residues. The DNA of the CDR3 is TGTGCCAGCAGCGCCACACAGGGGTTCTACGAGCAGTACTTC. This encodes CASSATQGFYEQYF.

This clonotype was seen a handful of times. For the CDR3, the DNA is TGTGCCAGCAGTTACCCAGGGTACACTGAAGCTTTCTTT. Translating it yields CASSYPGYTEAFF. The chain is built from TRBV6-5 and TRBJ1-1, with D tentatively TRBD1 (5 bases). Germline CDR1 is MNHEY and CDR2 is SVGAGI. V dropped 2 bases and J dropped 3 bases, with 7 bases sitting between them. The CDR3 loop spans 13 amino acids.

The rearrangement joins TRBV28 to TRBJ1-1, with D unclear. V was cut by 7 bases and J by 1 base, with 10 bases left in between. Germline-derived CDR1 and CDR2 are MDHEN and SYDVKM. The CDR3 contains 13 residues. DNA of the CDR3: TGTGCCAGCAAGTGGGCGGCGAACACTGAAGCTTTCTTT. Translated: CASKWAANTEAFF.

V gene TRBV7-2 combines with J gene TRBJ1-2; TRBD1 might be the D (5 bases). The V end lost 3 bases, the J end lost 5 bases, and 16 bases lay between the germline ends. Germline V gene lookup returns CDR1 SGHTA and CDR2 FQGNSA. The CDR3 has 15 amino acids. The CDR3 spells CASSLDLGTLYGYTF. The CDR3 DNA reads TGTGCCAGCAGCTTGGACCTGGGGACCCTGTATGGCTACACCTTC. The variable domain in full, completed from reference TRBV7-2 and TRBJ1-2, reads GAGVSQSPSNKVTEKGKDVELRCDPISGHTALYWYRQSLGQGLEFLIYFQGNSAPDKSGLPSDRFSAERTGGSVSTLTIQRTQQEDSAVYLCASSLDLGTLYGYTFGSGTRLTVV.

CDR3 sequence: CASSSGQGIGYF. The CDR3 DNA is TGTGCCAGCAGCTCGGGACAGGGAATTGGGTATTTT. The chain combines TRBV7-9 with TRBJ2-3, with 9 bases that match TRBD1. Germline CDR1 is SEHNR and CDR2 is FQNEAQ (reference sequence). The ends lost 4 bases at V and 14 bases at J; junction bases unmatched: 7. This CDR3 comprises 12 residues.

The chain employs TRBV13 and TRBJ1-1; D is unresolved. V shed 1 base and J shed 1 base, with 7 bases lying between them. This CDR3 comprises 14 residues. Germline loops: CDR1 PRHDT, CDR2 FYEKMQ (reference sequence). The CDR3 DNA follows: TGTGCCAGCAGCTTAGTGAGGAAGAACACTGAAGCTTTCTTT. It yields the protein CASSLVRKNTEAFF.

The table lists this clonotype with many counts. V gene TRBV27 combines with J gene TRBJ1-1; D is unresolved. The V end was cut by 2 bases, the J end by 4 bases, with 11 bases between. Germline CDR1 is MNHEY and CDR2 is SMNVEV (reference sequence). The CDR3 contains 14 residues. CDR3 protein: CASSLDGRFTEAFF. Here the CDR3 DNA reads TGTGCCAGCAGTTTAGATGGACGCTTCACTGAAGCTTTCTTT.

This clonotype was recorded a few times. The chain is built from TRBV7-9 and TRBJ2-5; D uncertain. V dropped 0 bases and J dropped 6 bases, with 8 bases sitting between them. The CDR3 contains 13 residues. Germline V gene data show CDR1 as SEHNR and CDR2 as FQNEAQ (reference sequence). In DNA, the CDR3 is TGTGCCAGCAGCTTAGCTTCCCAGAAGACCCAGTACTTC. Protein: CASSLASQKTQYF.

In this sample, this clonotype turned up a few times. The chain couples TRBV28 to TRBJ2-2, with D possibly TRBD2 on 6 matching bases. The CDR3 has 14 amino acids. CDR1 is MDHEN, CDR2 SYDVKM, per germline. Trimming removed 7 bases at V and 5 bases at J, with 14 bases between. In DNA form, the CDR3 reads TGTGCCAGCAATGCAGGGAGGAGAACCGGGGAGCTGTTTTTT. This encodes CASNAGRRTGELFF.

This clonotype occurred a few times. This rearrangement joins TRBV7-8 to TRBJ2-7; TRBD1 is a possible D gene (6 bases). The germline V gene has CDR1 SGHVS and CDR2 FQNEAQ. This CDR3 has 14 residues. Between the trimmed V and J ends, which lost 0 bases and 5 bases, there was a span of 11 bases. CDR3 sequence reads: CASSLATGGHEQYF. In DNA, the CDR3 is TGTGCCAGCAGCTTAGCGACAGGAGGTCACGAGCAGTACTTC.

The chain is built from TRBV7-8 and TRBJ2-7, with 7 nucleotides matching TRBD1. Losses at the gene ends were 5 bases for V and 4 bases for J; bases not matched to a gene: 5. This CDR3 contains 13 residues. Germline V gives CDR1 SGHVS, CDR2 FQNEAQ. The CDR3 loop reads CASSTGTDYEQYF. The CDR3 nucleotides read TGTGCCAGCAGCACCGGGACAGATTACGAGCAGTACTTC.

The J gene is TRBJ2-1, the V gene TRBV5-1; TRBD2 matches at 7 bases. V shed 1 base and J 2 bases; nucleotides not matched to a gene: 6. Germline V gene sequence: CDR1 SGHRS, CDR2 YFSETQ. The CDR3 is 16 residues long. The CDR3 loop reads CASSLSRGDPYNEQFF. CDR3 bases: TGCGCCAGCAGCTTGAGCCGGGGGGATCCCTACAATGAGCAGTTCTTC.

This clonotype was recorded only once. This chain connects TRBV5-6 to TRBJ2-7; 9 bases map to TRBD2. V trimming: 3 bases; J trimming: 3 bases; junction bases outside the gene matches: 10. This CDR3 spans 16 amino acids. CDR1 and CDR2 (germline): SGHDT, YYEEEE. The CDR3 nucleotides are TGTGCCAGCAGCTGGATGGGACTAGCAAGAAACTACGAGCAGTACTTC. Translation: CASSWMGLARNYEQYF.

This clonotype was counted at least ten times. V is TRBV7-2 and J is TRBJ2-7; TRBD2 is a possible D gene (6 bases). Germline-derived CDR1 and CDR2 are SGHTA and FQGNSA. V gave up 4 bases and J gave up 5 bases, with 24 bases separating them. This CDR3 is built from 17 residues. CDR3: CASSSLGRDEGSNEQYF. The DNA for the CDR3 is TGTGCCAGCAGCTCGCTAGGGCGGGACGAAGGGAGCAACGAGCAGTACTTC.

The genes are TRBV11-2 and TRBJ2-5; D is undetermined. Germline-derived CDR1 and CDR2 are SGHAT and FQNNGV. Trimming stripped 5 bases from V and 0 bases from J, with 16 bases between. This CDR3 region has 16 residues. CDR3 sequence (DNA): TGTGCCAGCAGCCCCTATGACGGACCCTACCAAGAGACCCAGTACTTC. Translation: CASSPYDGPYQETQYF.

This clonotype was counted a few times. This sequence joins TRBV20-1 and TRBJ1-4; D not resolved. Trimming pared 5 bases from V and 8 bases from J, leaving 15 bases between. Germline CDR1 is DFQATT and CDR2 is SNEGSKA (reference sequence). This CDR3 is built from 13 residues. CDR3 residues: CSAQDGRTEKLFF. The DNA of the CDR3 is TGCAGTGCTCAGGACGGGAGAACCGAAAAACTGTTTTTT.

This clonotype was seen once. V gene TRBV7-9 combines with J gene TRBJ2-7, with 7 bases aligning to TRBD1. Losses at the gene ends were 7 bases for V and 6 bases for J; bases not matched to a gene: 6. Germline CDR1 is SEHNR and CDR2 is FQNEAQ (reference sequence). The CDR3 loop spans 12 amino acids. CDR3 loop: CASTGGRAEQYF. DNA of the CDR3: TGTGCCAGCACAGGGGGTAGGGCCGAGCAGTACTTC.

The rearrangement links TRBV12-3 or TRBV12-4 to TRBJ2-2, with no clear D. This CDR3 is built from 15 residues. Trimming took 5 bases from V and 0 from J, leaving 10 bases between them. The CDR3 reads CASSRQDPNTGELFF. The CDR3 DNA reads as TGTGCCAGCAGTCGTCAGGATCCGAACACCGGGGAGCTGTTTTTT.

This clonotype was seen a handful of times. The chain links TRBV7-2 to TRBJ2-7; a possible D gene is TRBD1 (6 bases). The CDR3 is 17 residues long. Germline CDR1 reads SGHTA; CDR2 reads FQGNSA. V was pared by 5 bases and J by 2 bases, with 22 bases between. CDR3 bases: TGTGCCAGCAGCCAGAAATTACAGGGTGCGGAGGCCTACGAGCAGTACTTC. Translation gives CASSQKLQGAEAYEQYF. The whole variable domain, remainder taken from reference TRBV7-2 and TRBJ2-7, is GAGVSQSPSNKVTEKGKDVELRCDPISGHTALYWYRQSLGQGLEFLIYFQGNSAPDKSGLPSDRFSAERTGGSVSTLTIQRTQQEDSAVYLCASSQKLQGAEAYEQYFGPGTRLTVT.

This clonotype was seen once. CDR3 residues: CASSLDALWYEQYF. The CDR3 DNA reads as TGTGCCAGCAGCTTAGATGCCTTGTGGTACGAGCAGTACTTC. V usage is TRBV7-9 and J usage is TRBJ2-7; no clear D. CDR3 size: 14 residues. The germline V and J ends were trimmed by 1 base and 4 bases, with 11 bases remaining between them. Per germline, CDR1 SEHNR and CDR2 FQNEAQ (reference sequence).

This clonotype has a handful of counts. CDR3 amino acids: CASSYETGQGAIGTEAFF. In DNA form, the CDR3 reads TGTGCCAGCAGTTACGAGACAGGACAGGGGGCTATAGGCACTGAAGCTTTCTTT. The J gene is TRBJ1-1, the V gene TRBV12-3 or TRBV12-4; TRBD1 aligns across 11 bases. The CDR3 spans 18 residues. V was clipped by 4 bases and J by 4 bases; unmatched bases: 14.

V is TRBV12-3 or TRBV12-4 and J is TRBJ1-2; TRBD1 agrees at 10 bases. CDR3 length equals 12 residues. Trimming removed 10 bases from V and 8 bases from J; junction bases left unmatched: 7. CDR3 protein: CATKTGGRGYTF. Written as DNA, the CDR3 is TGTGCCACCAAGACAGGGGGCCGGGGCTACACCTTC.

The chain carries TRBV4-1 and TRBJ2-1; D may be TRBD2 (6 bases). Trimming removed 7 bases from V and 0 bases from J, with 16 bases in between. Germline values: CDR1 MGHRA, CDR2 YSYEKL. The CDR3 runs 16 residues. The CDR3 loop is CASTPNSGVSYNEQFF. The CDR3 DNA reads as TGCGCCAGCACCCCGAACTCGGGAGTCTCCTACAATGAGCAGTTCTTC.

The sample holds a few counts of this clonotype. V and J are TRBV19 and TRBJ2-1, with 7 bases that match TRBD2. V shed 5 bases and J 3 bases; nucleotides not matched to a gene: 10. The CDR3 extends over 16 amino acids. Germline V gives CDR1 LNHDA, CDR2 SQIVND (reference sequence). The CDR3 sequence: CASSWDIAGNYNEQFF. The CDR3 region has the DNA TGTGCCAGTAGTTGGGATATAGCGGGCAACTACAATGAGCAGTTCTTC.

The J gene is TRBJ1-2, the V gene TRBV25-1, with D unclear. Between the trimmed V and J ends, which lost 4 bases and 4 bases, there was a span of 4 bases. CDR1 is MGHDK, CDR2 SYGVNS, per germline. There are 11 residues in the CDR3. The CDR3 spells CASSGPYGYTF. The CDR3 coding sequence is TGTGCCAGCAGTGGACCCTATGGCTACACCTTC.

The chain is built from TRBV7-9 and TRBJ1-4; 8 bases fit TRBD1. The germline V gene encodes CDR1 SEHNR and CDR2 FQNEAQ (reference sequence). The CDR3 extends over 13 amino acids. The ends lost 4 bases at V and 8 bases at J; junction bases unmatched: 3. CDR3 sequence reads: CASSWGQAEKLFF. CDR3 in DNA: TGTGCCAGCAGCTGGGGACAGGCAGAAAAACTGTTTTTT.